The entry below gives a single TCR beta chain sequence along with its context. The repertoire was sequenced with immunoSEQ multiplex PCR; TCRdb's copy has only in-frame clones and lacks some. The table shows 60,000 to 65,000 clones, with about nine tenths occurring only once. These data come from a study of graft-versus-host responses after intestinal transplantation. The CDR3 has 14 residues. Trimming cost V 3 bases and J 8 bases, with 16 bases left between them. From germline, CDR1 is SNHLY and CDR2 FYNNEI. Lamina propria and intraepithelial lymphocytes were released by processing graft tissue. The clonotype comes from a human patient who received an intestinal transplant, so some T cells may come from the graft donor. The sample here was ileum tissue, taken 350 to 400 days after transplant. The chain recombines TRBV2 with TRBJ1-1; possibly TRBD1 for D (6 bases). The CDR3 DNA reads as TGTGCCAGCAGTGAGTATGGTACAGGGACAGAAGCTTTCTTT. It is translated as CASSEYGTGTEAFF.